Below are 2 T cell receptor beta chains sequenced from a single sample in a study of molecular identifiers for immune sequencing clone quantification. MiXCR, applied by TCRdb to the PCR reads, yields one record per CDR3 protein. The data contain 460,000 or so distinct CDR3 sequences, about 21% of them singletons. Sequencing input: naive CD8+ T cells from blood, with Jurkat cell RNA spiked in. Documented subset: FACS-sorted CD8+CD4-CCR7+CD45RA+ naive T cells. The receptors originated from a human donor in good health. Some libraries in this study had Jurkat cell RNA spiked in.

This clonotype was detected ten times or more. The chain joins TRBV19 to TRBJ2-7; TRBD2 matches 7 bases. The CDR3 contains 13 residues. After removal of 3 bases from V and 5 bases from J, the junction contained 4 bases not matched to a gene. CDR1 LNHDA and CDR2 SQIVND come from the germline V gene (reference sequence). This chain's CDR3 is CASSMGGVNEQYF. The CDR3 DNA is TGTGCCAGTAGTATGGGAGGGGTAAACGAGCAGTACTTC.

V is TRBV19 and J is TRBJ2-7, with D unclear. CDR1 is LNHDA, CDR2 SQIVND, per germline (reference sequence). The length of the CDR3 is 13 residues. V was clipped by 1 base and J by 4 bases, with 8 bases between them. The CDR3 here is CASSIGVGYEQYF. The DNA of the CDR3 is TGTGCCAGTAGTATAGGAGTTGGATACGAGCAGTACTTC.